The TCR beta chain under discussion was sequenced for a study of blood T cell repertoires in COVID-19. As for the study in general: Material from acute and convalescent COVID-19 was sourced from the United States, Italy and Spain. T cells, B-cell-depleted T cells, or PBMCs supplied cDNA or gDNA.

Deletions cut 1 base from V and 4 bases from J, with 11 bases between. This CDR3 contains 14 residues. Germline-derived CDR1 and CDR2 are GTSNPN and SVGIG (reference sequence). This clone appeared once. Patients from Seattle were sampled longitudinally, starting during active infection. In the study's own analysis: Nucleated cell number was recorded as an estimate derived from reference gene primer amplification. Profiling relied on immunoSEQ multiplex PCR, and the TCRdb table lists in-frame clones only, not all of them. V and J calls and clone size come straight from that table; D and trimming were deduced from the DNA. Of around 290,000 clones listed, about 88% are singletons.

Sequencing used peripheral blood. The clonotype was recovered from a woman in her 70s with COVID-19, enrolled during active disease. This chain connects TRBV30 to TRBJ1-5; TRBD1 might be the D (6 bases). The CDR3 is CAWSGTAFNQPQHF. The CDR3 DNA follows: TGTGCCTGGAGTGGGACAGCTTTTAATCAGCCCCAGCATTTT.